Listed below are T cell receptor beta chains from one sample, sequenced in a study of a mutant IDH1 vaccine in newly diagnosed glioma. TCRdb's table, derived via immunoSEQ multiplex PCR, lists solely in-frame clones and lacks some. The sample carries around 50,000 clones, roughly 88% recorded once. The input for sequencing was PBMCs, taken from a glioma patient treated with radiotherapy, temozolomide or both. The receptors originated from a man aged 35 to 55 with glioma. The CDR3 runs from the conserved cysteine through the conserved F or W. A D gene is named only where the DNA matches it firmly. Not every row has a clone size; where given, it reads once, few, many or a size class.

j_call cdr3_length clone_size v_call d_call cdr3_aa cdr3_nt
TRBJ2-6 16 . TRBV19 . CASSSGRSSGANVLTF TGTGCCAGTAGTTCCGGGAGATCCTCTGGGGCCAACGTCCTGACTTTC
TRBJ1-1 13 . TRBV19 . CASSSMMASEAFF TGTGCCAGTAGTTCAATGATGGCCTCTGAAGCTTTCTTT
TRBJ2-2 13 . TRBV9 . CASSVDESGELFF TGTGCCAGCAGCGTAGATGAGAGCGGGGAGCTGTTTTTT
TRBJ1-1 14 . TRBV6-5 . CASTNRRGHTEAFF TGTGCCAGCACCAATAGGAGGGGTCACACTGAAGCTTTCTTT
TRBJ1-4 18 . TRBV27 TRBD1 CASSGDRVTHLRIEKLFF TGTGCCAGCAGTGGGGACAGGGTCACCCACCTTAGAATTGAAAAACTGTTTTTT
TRBJ2-1 18 . TRBV7-8 . CASSSPSMDTDSYNEQFF TGTGCCAGCAGCTCCCCCTCTATGGACACCGACTCCTACAATGAGCAGTTCTTC
TRBJ1-2 14 . TRBV5-4 . CASREGLRGYGYTF TGTGCCAGCAGGGAGGGGCTCCGGGGATATGGCTACACCTTC
TRBJ2-7 13 . TRBV7-2 . CASSLSPSYEQYF TGTGCCAGCAGCTTGAGTCCGTCCTACGAGCAGTACTTC
TRBJ2-6 18 . TRBV7-8 . CASLLPGIGPSGANVLTF TGTGCCAGCCTCCTCCCAGGGATTGGGCCCTCTGGGGCCAACGTCCTGACTTTC
TRBJ1-5 14 . TRBV5-1 . CASSLGVAGWPQHF TGCGCCAGCAGCTTGGGTGTGGCCGGGTGGCCCCAGCATTTT
TRBJ1-2 15 . TRBV4-3 TRBD1 CASSQSTGGRDGYTF TGCGCCAGCAGCCAGTCGACAGGGGGGAGAGATGGCTACACCTTC
TRBJ2-7 12 . TRBV6-1 . CASRDISYEQYF TGTGCCAGCAGGGACATCTCCTACGAGCAGTACTTC
TRBJ1-1 11 . TRBV7-8 . CASSPRTEAFF TGTGCCAGCAGCCCGAGAACTGAAGCTTTCTTT
TRBJ2-1 16 . TRBV25-1 TRBD2 CASSMGGSGSKGEQFF TGTGCCAGCAGTATGGGGGGTAGCGGGAGTAAGGGTGAGCAGTTCTTC
TRBJ2-7 16 . TRBV13 TRBD1 CASSPTRRGRAYEQYF TGTGCCAGCAGCCCGACGCGCAGGGGGCGCGCCTACGAGCAGTACTTC
TRBJ2-3 18 . TRBV9 TRBD2 CASSVADLLAGDTDTQYF TGTGCCAGCAGCGTAGCTGACCTACTAGCGGGGGACACAGATACGCAGTATTTT
TRBJ2-1 15 . TRBV4-3 TRBD2 CASSQVQREGLEQFF TGCGCCAGCAGCCAAGTTCAGCGGGAGGGCCTTGAGCAGTTCTTC
TRBJ2-7 11 . TRBV7-9 . CASSPDYEQYF TGTGCCAGCAGCCCCGATTACGAGCAGTACTTC
TRBJ2-1 11 . TRBV20-1 TRBD2 CSASPSGAQFF TGCAGTGCTAGTCCTAGCGGGGCGCAGTTCTTC
TRBJ1-5 16 . TRBV18 . CASSPGEGVGNQPQHF TGTGCCAGCTCACCGGGGGAGGGTGTTGGCAATCAGCCCCAGCATTTT
TRBJ2-7 13 . TRBV7-9 . CASRGPGADEQYF TGTGCCAGCAGAGGCCCGGGGGCGGACGAGCAGTACTTC
TRBJ1-2 15 . TRBV5-4 TRBD1 CASSLSGTVRHGYTF TGTGCCAGCAGCTTGTCGGGGACAGTTCGTCATGGCTACACCTTC
TRBJ1-1 11 . TRBV28 . CASSSTEVAFF TGTGCCAGCAGTTCCACGGAGGTGGCTTTCTTT
TRBJ2-2 16 . TRBV7-3 . CASSLTNGLNTGELFF TGTGCCAGCAGCTTAACAAACGGACTGAACACCGGGGAGCTGTTTTTT
TRBJ2-6 17 . TRBV9 . CASSVEGPTSGANVLTF TGTGCCAGCAGCGTAGAAGGGCCGACCTCTGGGGCCAACGTCCTGACTTTC
TRBJ2-1 13 . TRBV2 . CASTYLRGNEQFF TGTGCCAGCACCTATCTCCGGGGCAATGAGCAGTTCTTC
TRBJ2-7 17 . TRBV4-2 TRBD1 CASSGPTYSTGFYEQYF TGTGCCAGCAGCGGCCCTACCTACTCGACAGGGTTCTACGAGCAGTACTTC
TRBJ2-7 17 . TRBV27 TRBD1 CASSLLGAGQASYEQYF TGTGCCAGCAGTTTATTAGGTGCGGGACAGGCATCCTACGAGCAGTACTTC
TRBJ1-5 17 . TRBV15 . CATSRTRPRKSNQPQHF TGTGCCACCAGCCGCACTAGACCGCGAAAGAGCAATCAGCCCCAGCATTTT
TRBJ2-3 15 once TRBV5-8 TRBD2 CASTRAGVSTDTQYF TGTGCCAGCACCCGCGCGGGGGTAAGCACAGATACGCAGTATTTT
TRBJ2-4 15 . TRBV28 . CASSFPGAAKNIQYF TGTGCCAGCAGTTTCCCAGGGGCGGCCAAAAACATTCAGTACTTC
TRBJ1-5 15 . TRBV4-1 . CASRSEGGTGQPQHF TGCGCCAGCAGGAGCGAAGGGGGTACGGGGCAGCCCCAGCATTTT
TRBJ2-5 15 . TRBV5-1 . CASSLSGTYQETQYF TGCGCCAGCAGCTTGTCAGGGACTTACCAAGAGACCCAGTACTTC
TRBJ1-2 15 . TRBV4-3 TRBD1 CASSQYRGVDYGYTF TGCGCCAGCAGCCAATACAGGGGAGTAGACTATGGCTACACCTTC
TRBJ2-2 13 . TRBV13 . CASSPRATGELFF TGTGCCAGCAGTCCCAGGGCCACCGGGGAGCTGTTTTTT
TRBJ2-1 15 . TRBV5-1 TRBD1 CASSSRTGQAREQFF TGCGCCAGCAGCTCCCGGACAGGGCAGGCTCGAGAGCAGTTCTTC
TRBJ2-2 16 few TRBV10-1 TRBD2 CASSETLAGALTELFF TGCGCCAGCAGTGAGACCTTAGCGGGAGCGCTGACGGAGCTGTTTTTT
TRBJ2-1 14 . TRBV7-2 . CASRQGSSYNEQFF TGTGCCAGCAGACAGGGTAGCTCCTACAATGAGCAGTTCTTC
TRBJ2-2 16 . TRBV7-8 . CASSLSGTNWGGELFF TGTGCCAGCAGCTTATCAGGGACCAATTGGGGCGGGGAGCTGTTTTTT
TRBJ2-6 16 . TRBV4-1 . CASSQVTVGGANVLTF TGCGCCAGCAGCCAAGTGACAGTGGGTGGGGCCAACGTCCTGACTTTC
TRBJ2-1 15 . TRBV5-6 TRBD1 CASSLVQGAYNEQFF TGTGCCAGCAGCTTGGTACAGGGGGCTTACAATGAGCAGTTCTTC